This TCR beta chain was captured in a study of T cell clonality in common variable immunodeficiency. Produced via immunoSEQ multiplex PCR; TCRdb's table is partial and in-frame only. The sample shows around 55,000 clones, none of them appearing just once. This clone was observed at least ten times. The CDR3 end is not reached by the read, which stops 3 residues before it; the germline J gene fills it in. The CDR3 is 13 residues long. The V gene's germline CDR1 is DFQATT and CDR2 SNEGSKA (reference sequence). V shed 6 bases and J shed 0 bases, with 9 bases lying between them. The sequence derives from a person aged 18-69 years in good health. The sample comprised peripheral blood mononuclear cells. V and J are TRBV20-1 and TRBJ1-3; D remains ambiguous. The sequenced CDR3 bases are TGCAGTGCGGAACAGAGCTCTGGAAACACC. Protein: CSAEQSSGNT. In full, the CDR3 is CSAEQSSGNTIYF.